The 8 T cell receptor beta chains below all came from one sample that was sequenced in a study of technical replicates of blood from several donors. Here immunoSEQ multiplex PCR was the method, and the copy in TCRdb shows in-frame clones only, minus some. This table holds about 76,000 clones, about 96% found once. The specimen was T cells isolated from PBMCs. The origin of the receptors is a human donor in good health.

The rearrangement links TRBV5-1 to TRBJ1-3; D is unclear. Trimming took off 0 bases at V and 2 bases at J, with 12 bases between the two ends. From germline, CDR1 is SGHRS and CDR2 YFSETQ. CDR3 size: 16 residues. As DNA, the CDR3 is TGCGCCAGCAGCTTGGAATCGGGGTTGGCTGGAAACACCATATATTTT. It encodes CASSLESGLAGNTIYF.

The chain recombines TRBV5-6 with TRBJ1-2, with 7 bases aligning to TRBD1. The CDR3 consists of 17 residues. Per the germline V gene, CDR1 is SGHDT and CDR2 is YYEEEE. Unmatched junction bases numbered 14, after V lost 0 bases and J lost 6 bases. The CDR3 here is CASSLVWQGEGTDGYTF. The DNA of the CDR3 is TGTGCCAGCAGCTTGGTTTGGCAGGGGGAAGGGACGGATGGCTACACCTTC.

The J gene is TRBJ1-4, the V gene TRBV6-5; D call uncertain. Per germline, CDR1 MNHEY and CDR2 SVGAGI. V was trimmed by 3 bases and J by 6 bases, leaving 11 bases between them. The CDR3 is 14 residues long. CDR3 DNA: TGTGCCAGCAGTTATCGAGGCGGGGATGAAAAACTGTTTTTT. Translating it yields CASSYRGGDEKLFF.

The rearrangement links TRBV7-6 to TRBJ1-4; D remains unclear. The CDR3 loop spans 12 amino acids. V was cut by 5 bases and J by 8 bases, with 9 bases left in between. Germline values: CDR1 SGHVS, CDR2 FNYEAQ. The CDR3 sequence is CASSAASEKLFF. CDR3 sequence (DNA): TGTGCCAGCAGCGCCGCTAGCGAAAAACTGTTTTTT.

There are a few counts of this clone. CDR3 in amino acids: CASSLNSGINEQFF. The CDR3 coding sequence is TGTGCCAGCAGCTTAAATTCAGGGATAAATGAGCAGTTCTTC. V usage is TRBV7-9 and J usage is TRBJ2-1, with D perhaps matching TRBD1 (5 bases). The V end lost 2 bases, the J end lost 7 bases, and 12 bases lay between the germline ends. This CDR3 is built from 14 residues. Per the germline V gene, CDR1 is SEHNR and CDR2 is FQNEAQ (reference sequence). Drawing the rest from reference TRBV7-9 and TRBJ2-1, the complete variable domain is DTGVSQNPRHKITKRGQNVTFRCDPISEHNRLYWYRQTLGQGPEFLTYFQNEAQLEKSRLLSDRFSAERPKGSFSTLEIQRTEQGDSAMYLCASSLNSGINEQFFGPGTRLTVL.

The chain couples TRBV7-6 to TRBJ1-4, with D perhaps TRBD1 (6 bases). Germline V gene data show CDR1 as SGHVS and CDR2 as FNYEAQ. This CDR3 has 15 residues. V gave up 5 bases and J gave up 6 bases, with 16 bases separating them. For the CDR3, the DNA is TGTGCCAGCAGCCGCTCGGGGGGCCCTTATGAAAAACTGTTTTTT. Translating gives CASSRSGGPYEKLFF.

V is TRBV19 and J is TRBJ2-6; 7 bases agree with TRBD1. With V trimmed by 1 base and J by 2 bases, 5 bases remained unmatched. The CDR3 has 17 residues. Germline V lookup: CDR1 LNHDA, CDR2 SQIVND (reference sequence). The CDR3 DNA is TGTGCCAGTAGTATAGCTCGAGACAGGGCTGGGGCCAACGTCCTGACTTTC. Translation: CASSIARDRAGANVLTF.

The chain links TRBV20-1 to TRBJ2-5, with TRBD2 as a possible D gene (5 bases). Germline CDR1 and CDR2: DFQATT and SNEGSKA (reference sequence). This CDR3 region has 11 residues. CDR3 nucleotide sequence: TGCAGAACGGACTTTCAAGAGACCCAGTACTTC. Its translation is CRTDFQETQYF.